This passage covers 32 T cell receptor beta chains from one sample sequenced in a study of Tregs in tolerant kidney transplant recipients. The protocol was immunoSEQ multiplex PCR, while the TCRdb copy is restricted to in-frame clones and leaves out a portion. Its listing shows about 48,000 clones. Sequencing was performed on CD4+ T cells from blood, taken before the transplant. These TCRs come from a human donor who received a combined kidney and bone marrow transplant.

Details on this clone: The read ends 3 residues early relative to the CDR3; the germline J gene fills the gap. This sequence joins TRBV19 and TRBJ1-2; D is perhaps TRBD1 (6 bases). With 1 base removed from V and 0 bases from J, the gap between germline ends came to 9 bases. This CDR3 region has 15 residues. Germline V gives CDR1 LNHDA, CDR2 SQIVND (reference sequence). The part of the CDR3 DNA that was read is TGTGCCAGTAGTATAGCAGGGGCCCCTAACTATGGC. This encodes CASSIAGAPNYG. The full-length CDR3 reads as CASSIAGAPNYGYTF.

In the case of this clone: The sequence runs out 3 residues before the end of the CDR3; the remainder is reconstructed from the germline J gene. The rearrangement joins TRBV7-3 to TRBJ1-5; unclear D gene. Deletions cut 2 bases from V and 7 bases from J, with 9 bases between. CDR3 size: 13 residues. The germline gives CDR1 SGHTA, CDR2 FQGTGA. CDR3 sequence: CASSLEYGQPQHF. CDR3 bases read: TGTGCCAGCAGCTTAGAGTACGGGCAGCCC.

In regard to this clone: The read ends 3 residues early relative to the CDR3; the germline J gene fills the gap. V and J are TRBV2 and TRBJ2-7, with D possibly TRBD2 on 6 matching bases. Trimming shortened V by 2 bases and J by 2 bases, and 19 bases separated the two germline ends. The germline V gene encodes CDR1 SNHLY and CDR2 FYNNEI. The CDR3 contains 17 residues. CDR3 residues: CASSERQHRDLPYEQYF. The part of the CDR3 DNA that was read is TGTGCCAGCAGTGAAAGACAGCACCGGGACTTACCCTACGAG.

About this clone itself: The read comes to an end 3 residues before the CDR3 does, leaving the germline J gene to fill in the end. The chain combines TRBV23-1 with TRBJ2-1; 9 bases are shared with TRBD2. TRBV23-1 is annotated as an ORF whose role is uncertain. This CDR3 contains 17 residues. V shed 4 bases, J shed 8 bases, and the junction held 15 bases outside the gene matches. This CDR3 is CASSPAPEREVVDEQFF. The sequenced CDR3 bases are TGCGCCAGCAGTCCCGCGCCCGAGCGGGAGGTGGTGGATGAG.

As for this clone: The read ends 3 residues before the CDR3 terminus; that terminus is restored from the germline J gene. The chain joins TRBV29-1 to TRBJ2-7, with TRBD1 matching over 9 bases. CDR3 size: 13 residues. The germline V gene encodes CDR1 SQVTM and CDR2 ANQGSEA. V shed 7 bases, J shed 5 bases, and the junction held 9 bases outside the gene matches. CDR3 sequence: CSAEGTGRHEQYF. The DNA read from the CDR3 is TGCAGCGCCGAAGGGACAGGGCGGCACGAG.

About this clone: The observed sequence ends 3 residues before the CDR3 terminus, with the missing tail filled in from the germline J gene. The chain uses TRBV30 and TRBJ2-7, with D perhaps TRBD1 (6 bases). V dropped 5 bases and J dropped 2 bases, with 19 bases sitting between them. The CDR3 extends over 15 amino acids. Germline lookup yields CDR1 GTSNPN and CDR2 SVGIG (reference sequence). This CDR3 is CAWAKPGTTTYEQYF. Partial CDR3 DNA: TGTGCCTGGGCTAAACCCGGGACAACAACCTACGAG.

As regards this clone: The sequenced fragment ends 3 residues before the CDR3 boundary, so the rest is inferred from the germline J gene. V gene TRBV19 combines with J gene TRBJ2-2; D is possibly TRBD2 (6 bases). The length of the CDR3 is 14 residues. V lost 6 bases and J lost 5, with 13 bases in between. Per germline, CDR1 LNHDA and CDR2 SQIVND (reference sequence). CDR3 loop: CASRRPGDTGELFF. The sequenced CDR3 bases are TGTGCCAGTAGGCGTCCGGGGGATACCGGGGAG.

Points on this clone: The sequenced fragment ends 3 residues before the CDR3 boundary, so the rest is inferred from the germline J gene. The chain uses TRBV10-3 and TRBJ2-2; perhaps TRBD2 as D (6 bases). The CDR3 extends over 13 amino acids. Deletions cut 11 bases from V and 6 bases from J, with 16 bases between. Germline V gene sequence: CDR1 ENHRY, CDR2 SYGVKD. The CDR3 sequence: CAASGGVAGELFF. Incomplete CDR3 DNA: TGTGCCGCCTCAGGAGGGGTTGCCGGGGAG.

On this clone itself: The CDR3 goes on 3 residues after the read ends, and that part is filled in from the germline J gene. V gene TRBV19 combines with J gene TRBJ1-4, with D hard to call. V lost 3 bases, J lost 7 bases, and 18 bases lay in between. The CDR3 loop spans 16 amino acids. Per the germline V gene, CDR1 is LNHDA and CDR2 is SQIVND (reference sequence). CDR3 bases read: TGTGCCAGTAGTATTGCCAGCGCGGGTCCCGGTGAAAAA. Its protein is CASSIASAGPGEK. The CDR3 in full is CASSIASAGPGEKLFF. Full variable domain (rest looked up from reference TRBV19 and TRBJ1-4): DGGITQSPKYLFRKEGQNVTLSCEQNLNHDAMYWYRQDPGQGLRLIYYSQIVNDFQKGDIAEGYSVSREKKESFPLTVTSAQKNPTAFYLCASSIASAGPGEKLFFGSGTQLSVL.

About this clone itself: The read ends 3 residues early relative to the CDR3; the germline J gene fills the gap. V is TRBV7-9 and J is TRBJ2-2; tentatively, D is TRBD1 (6 bases). CDR3 length: 15 residues. The germline V gene has CDR1 SEHNR and CDR2 FQNEAQ (reference sequence). The V and J ends lost 1 base and 4 bases respectively, with 10 bases between them. Partial CDR3 DNA: TGTGCCAGCAGCTTAGAAGGGGGACCCACCGGGGAG. Its protein product is CASSLEGGPTGE. The CDR3 in its entirety is CASSLEGGPTGELFF.

With respect to this clone: The read ends 3 residues before the CDR3 terminus; that terminus is restored from the germline J gene. The V gene is TRBV24-1, the J gene TRBJ2-5, with 9 bases identical to TRBD1. Germline assignment: CDR1 KGHDR and CDR2 SFDVKD. V was pared by 4 bases and J by 5 bases, with 4 bases of the junction left unmatched. The CDR3 has 14 amino acids. CDR3 sequence reads: CATSETGGIETQYF. The CDR3 DNA, read in part, is TGTGCCACCAGTGAAACAGGGGGCATCGAGACC.

In regard to this clone: The observed sequence ends 3 residues before the CDR3 terminus, with the missing tail filled in from the germline J gene. The genes are TRBV19 and TRBJ2-1; D is uncertain. V was cut by 5 bases and J by 0 bases, with 11 bases left in between. Germline loops: CDR1 LNHDA, CDR2 SQIVND (reference sequence). The CDR3 loop spans 15 amino acids. The CDR3 reads CASSVGASSYNEQFF. CDR3 DNA (partial): TGTGCCAGTAGTGTGGGCGCCAGCTCCTACAATGAG.

As for this clone: The read halts 3 residues ahead of the CDR3 end, with the missing end drawn from the germline J gene. V and J are TRBV7-2 and TRBJ2-7; D is possibly TRBD2 (6 bases). The germline V and J ends were trimmed by 5 bases and 1 base, with 15 bases remaining between them. The CDR3 has 15 amino acids. The germline CDR1 and CDR2 sequences are SGHTA and FQGNSA. The CDR3 DNA, read in part, is TGTGCCAGCAGCCCTAGCGTCGGCAGTTCCTACGAG. Its protein is CASSPSVGSSYE. The complete CDR3 reads CASSPSVGSSYEQYF.

On this clone itself: The sequenced fragment ends 3 residues before the CDR3 boundary, so the rest is inferred from the germline J gene. This chain joins TRBV7-2 and TRBJ1-5; TRBD1 matches at 9 bases. The CDR3 has 13 amino acids. Germline V lookup: CDR1 SGHTA, CDR2 FQGNSA. Trimming removed 4 bases from V and 6 bases from J; junction bases left unmatched: 1. The CDR3 bases that were read are TGTGCCAGCAGCTCGACAGGGGGTCAGCCC. Translation: CASSSTGGQP. The CDR3, in full, reads CASSSTGGQPQHF. The variable domain in full, completed from reference TRBV7-2 and TRBJ1-5, reads GAGVSQSPSNKVTEKGKDVELRCDPISGHTALYWYRQSLGQGLEFLIYFQGNSAPDKSGLPSDRFSAERTGGSVSTLTIQRTQQEDSAVYLCASSSTGGQPQHFGDGTRLSIL.

As concerns this clone: The CDR3 end lies 3 residues beyond the end of the read and is filled in from the germline J gene. The V gene is TRBV5-1, the J gene TRBJ2-3; weak D call: TRBD1 (6 bases). Trimming stripped 5 bases from V and 2 bases from J, with 18 bases between. The CDR3 covers 16 residues. The germline gives CDR1 SGHRS, CDR2 YFSETQ. The covered CDR3 bases are TGCGCCAGCAGTTCCACAGGGAGCGCTATCACAGATACG. It codes for CASSSTGSAITDT. The whole CDR3 region reads CASSSTGSAITDTQYF.

On this clone itself: The CDR3 end lies 3 residues beyond the end of the read and is filled in from the germline J gene. This chain joins TRBV29-1 and TRBJ1-4; TRBD1 is a possible D gene (6 bases). With 4 bases removed from V and 8 bases from J, the gap between germline ends came to 14 bases. Germline values: CDR1 SQVTM, CDR2 ANQGSEA. There are 13 residues in the CDR3. The part of the CDR3 DNA that was read is TGCAGCGTTGGGGCAGGGGTCGGGGAAAAA. The encoded protein is CSVGAGVGEK. The whole CDR3 protein reads CSVGAGVGEKLFF.

As to this clone: The sequenced fragment ends 3 residues before the CDR3 boundary, so the rest is inferred from the germline J gene. This sequence joins TRBV20-1 and TRBJ2-7; 10 bases fit TRBD2. There are 14 residues in the CDR3. From germline, CDR1 is DFQATT and CDR2 SNEGSKA (reference sequence). J gave up 3 bases and V 2 bases, and 4 bases lay outside the gene matches. CDR3 DNA (partial): TGCAGTGCTAGAAAGCTAGCGGGAGTCTACGAG. Its translation: CSARKLAGVYE. The CDR3 in full is CSARKLAGVYEQYF.

The CDR3 sequence: CASRLLGSGGNQPQHF. CDR3 DNA (partial): TGTGCCAGTAGGCTTTTAGGATCCGGAGGGAATCAGCCC. V gene TRBV19 combines with J gene TRBJ1-5; D uncertain. With the read ending 3 residues before the CDR3 end, the germline J gene is used to fill in that end. Per germline, CDR1 LNHDA and CDR2 SQIVND (reference sequence). Between the trimmed V and J ends, which lost 6 bases and 4 bases, there was a span of 19 bases. The CDR3 has 16 residues.

CDR3 DNA, as far as it was read: TGTGCCAGTAGTAGATCCGGGACAGGGGGATCCTACGAG. The encoded protein is CASSRSGTGGSYE. The complete CDR3 sequence is CASSRSGTGGSYEQYF. The chain carries TRBV19 and TRBJ2-7; 11 bases agree with TRBD1. The read falls 3 residues short of the CDR3 end, and the missing part is taken from the germline J gene. The trim removed 4 bases at V and 1 base at J, leaving 6 bases unmatched. Germline loops: CDR1 LNHDA, CDR2 SQIVND (reference sequence). The CDR3 loop spans 16 amino acids.

Details on this clone: The read finishes 3 residues shy of the CDR3 end, and the germline J gene is used to complete it. The rearrangement joins TRBV20-1 to TRBJ2-1; a weak D match, TRBD2 (6 bases). Germline V gene sequence: CDR1 DFQATT, CDR2 SNEGSKA (reference sequence). V lost 0 bases and J 7 bases, leaving 13 bases between the germline ends. This CDR3 comprises 14 residues. CDR3 protein: CSARDAGLGNEQFF. The sequenced part of the CDR3 DNA is TGCAGTGCTAGAGATGCGGGATTGGGGAATGAG.

Concerning this clone: Its ends do not fully match the called genes, so a read error is possible. Read data end 3 residues before the CDR3 end; the end is taken from the germline J gene. V gene TRBV5-6 combines with J gene TRBJ2-2; D is perhaps TRBD2 (6 bases). This CDR3 is built from 15 residues. Per germline, CDR1 SGHDT and CDR2 YYEEEE. The CDR3 here is CASSLAGGNSGELFF. The CDR3 bases that were read are TGTGCCAGCAGCTTGGCTGGGGGGAACTCCGGGGAG.

Points on this clone: The read ends 3 residues before the CDR3 terminus; that terminus is restored from the germline J gene. The chain recombines TRBV11-1 with TRBJ2-1, with a possible D match to TRBD1 (5 bases). Looked up from germline, CDR1 is SGHAT and CDR2 is FQDESV (reference sequence). The CDR3 totals 15 residues. V lost 1 base, J lost 3 bases, and 10 bases lay in between. The CDR3 reads CASSLGGADYNEQFF. The sequenced part of the CDR3 DNA is TGTGCCAGCAGCTTAGGGGGCGCAGACTACAATGAG.

Of note for this clone: The observed sequence ends 3 residues before the CDR3 terminus, with the missing tail filled in from the germline J gene. V usage is TRBV18 and J usage is TRBJ1-4; unclear D gene. This CDR3 contains 15 residues. The V end lost 4 bases, the J end lost 5 bases, and 14 bases lay between the germline ends. Germline V gene sequence: CDR1 KGHSH, CDR2 LQKENI. This CDR3 is CASSQWAAPNEKLFF. The CDR3 bases that were read are TGTGCCAGCTCACAATGGGCCGCGCCGAATGAAAAA.

On this clone: The CDR3 end falls 3 residues outside the read, so it is completed with the germline J gene. This chain uses TRBV5-1 with TRBJ2-5; 13 bases match TRBD2. The CDR3 loop spans 15 amino acids. Germline V CDR1 and CDR2: SGHRS, YFSETQ. V gave up 3 bases and J gave up 4 bases; unmatched junction bases: 3. This chain's CDR3 is CASSSTSGRTETQYF. CDR3 bases read: TGCGCCAGCAGCTCGACTAGCGGGAGGACAGAGACC.

With respect to this clone: The CDR3 end lies 3 residues beyond the end of the read and is filled in from the germline J gene. The chain has TRBV2 and TRBJ2-4, with D possibly being TRBD2 (7 bases). Germline lookup yields CDR1 SNHLY and CDR2 FYNNEI. This CDR3 spans 16 amino acids. Trimming removed 4 bases from V and 0 bases from J, with 13 bases in between. CDR3 protein: CASSGGGGTAKNIQYF. CDR3 DNA (partial): TGTGCCAGCAGTGGGGGGGGCGGGACAGCCAAAAACATT.

As regards this clone: The read finishes 3 residues shy of the CDR3 end, and the germline J gene is used to complete it. The chain joins TRBV19 to TRBJ1-5; TRBD1 matches at 8 bases. Trimming took 2 bases from V and 6 from J; bases not matched to a gene: 3. The CDR3 totals 14 residues. Germline V CDR1 and CDR2: LNHDA, SQIVND (reference sequence). This chain's CDR3 is CASSIYRGTQPQHF. CDR3 bases read: TGTGCCAGTAGTATATACAGGGGGACTCAGCCC. Together with reference TRBV19 and TRBJ1-5, the CDR3 gives the full variable domain: DGGITQSPKYLFRKEGQNVTLSCEQNLNHDAMYWYRQDPGQGLRLIYYSQIVNDFQKGDIAEGYSVSREKKESFPLTVTSAQKNPTAFYLCASSIYRGTQPQHFGDGTRLSIL.

The CDR3 bases that were read are TGTGCCAGCAGCGGCCAAGAGACC. The encoded protein is CASSGQET. The whole CDR3 protein is CASSGQETQYF. This sequence joins TRBV2 and TRBJ2-5; D remains unclear. The read ends 3 residues before the CDR3 terminus; that terminus is restored from the germline J gene. CDR3 length: 11 residues. Trimming took 6 bases from V and 1 from J, leaving 3 bases between them. Looked up from germline, CDR1 is SNHLY and CDR2 is FYNNEI.

On this clone itself: The CDR3 end is not reached by the read, which stops 3 residues before it; the germline J gene fills it in. V usage is TRBV7-6 and J usage is TRBJ1-2; D is unresolved. This CDR3 comprises 14 residues. CDR1 and CDR2 from the germline V gene are SGHVS and FNYEAQ. V dropped 2 bases and J dropped 4 bases, with 11 bases sitting between them. The sequenced CDR3 bases are TGTGCCAGCAGCTTATCGCCTGCCGGCTATGGC. Amino acid sequence: CASSLSPAGYG. The entire CDR3 protein reads CASSLSPAGYGYTF.

Comment on this clone: The read is 3 residues too short to cover the CDR3 end, so that end is filled in from the germline J gene. The V gene is TRBV20-1, the J gene TRBJ2-3; 11 bases align to TRBD2. V shed 6 bases, J shed 2 bases, and the junction held 13 bases outside the gene matches. The CDR3 contains 17 residues. Looked up from germline, CDR1 is DFQATT and CDR2 is SNEGSKA (reference sequence). The CDR3 is CSATRPRLAGNTDTQYF. The CDR3 DNA, read in part, is TGCAGTGCAACCCGACCGAGACTAGCGGGAAACACAGATACG.

Regarding this clone: The read ends 3 residues early relative to the CDR3; the germline J gene fills the gap. The V and J genes are TRBV18 and TRBJ2-7; TRBD1 agrees at 7 bases. Germline CDR1 is KGHSH and CDR2 is LQKENI. This CDR3 region has 14 residues. With 3 bases clipped from V and 3 bases from J, the junction kept 5 bases outside the gene matches. CDR3 DNA (partial): TGTGCCAGCTCACCCGGGACAGACAACTACGAG. This sequence encodes CASSPGTDNYE. The complete CDR3 reads CASSPGTDNYEQYF. Full variable domain (missing parts from reference TRBV18 and TRBJ2-7): NAGVMQNPRHLVRRRGQEARLRCSPMKGHSHVYWYRQLPEEGLKFMVYLQKENIIDESGMPKERFSAEFPKEGPSILRIQQVVRGDSAAYFCASSPGTDNYEQYFGPGTRLTVT.

To note about this clone: The observed sequence ends 3 residues before the CDR3 terminus, with the missing tail filled in from the germline J gene. The rearrangement links TRBV18 to TRBJ2-3; 11 bases map to TRBD2. CDR1 and CDR2 from the germline V gene are KGHSH and LQKENI. After removal of 6 bases from V and 0 bases from J, the junction contained 5 bases not matched to a gene. This CDR3 is 16 amino acids long. CDR3 region: CASSPRTSGSTDTQYF. The CDR3 bases that were read are TGTGCCAGCTCTCCCAGGACTAGCGGGAGCACAGATACG.

In regard to this clone: The read falls 3 residues short of the CDR3 end, and the missing part is taken from the germline J gene. The rearrangement links TRBV2 to TRBJ2-7; TRBD2 is a possible D gene (6 bases). Trimming stripped 4 bases from V and 3 bases from J, with 13 bases between. This CDR3 spans 14 amino acids. CDR1 and CDR2 from the germline V gene are SNHLY and FYNNEI. This CDR3 is CASSGSGLGYEQYF. The covered CDR3 bases are TGTGCCAGCAGTGGTTCGGGACTGGGCTACGAG. The whole variable domain, filled in from reference TRBV2 and TRBJ2-7, reads EPEVTQTPSHQVTQMGQEVILRCVPISNHLYFYWYRQILGQKVEFLVSFYNNEISEKSEIFDDQFSVERPDGSNFTLKIRSTKLEDSAMYFCASSGSGLGYEQYFGPGTRLTVT.